This T cell receptor (beta chain) derives from a study of radiotherapy plus CTLA-4 blockade in lung cancer. The wider study: Objective responses emerged in about 20% of patients, and 25% to 40% attained disease control. Findings of the study overall: Interferon-beta, together with early blood T cell clone dynamics, reportedly best predicted response. Blood saw expansion of tumor-derived TCR clones after radiotherapy plus ipilimumab.

Those with chemo-refractory metastatic non-small-cell lung cancer were treated with focal radiation combined with CTLA-4 blockade using ipilimumab. Assay used: immunoSEQ multiplex PCR; TCRdb lists only in-frame clones, some missing. There are 57,000 or so clones in the sample; approximately 80% occur only once, and around 4.8% lies in the top ten. For this clone: Its specificity is unknown.

In germline, CDR1 is SGHNT, CDR2 YYREEE (reference sequence). The CDR3 covers 15 residues. With 2 bases removed from V and 1 base from J, the gap between germline ends came to 9 bases. The material sequenced was peripheral blood, taken from a patient treated with radiotherapy plus ipilimumab. This TCR was sampled from a human donor with non-small cell lung cancer who had a complete response to radiotherapy plus ipilimumab. This chain joins TRBV5-4 and TRBJ2-2; D not resolved. CDR3 sequence: CASSFAYGNTGELFF. The CDR3 DNA reads TGTGCCAGCAGCTTCGCCTACGGGAACACCGGGGAGCTGTTTTTT.